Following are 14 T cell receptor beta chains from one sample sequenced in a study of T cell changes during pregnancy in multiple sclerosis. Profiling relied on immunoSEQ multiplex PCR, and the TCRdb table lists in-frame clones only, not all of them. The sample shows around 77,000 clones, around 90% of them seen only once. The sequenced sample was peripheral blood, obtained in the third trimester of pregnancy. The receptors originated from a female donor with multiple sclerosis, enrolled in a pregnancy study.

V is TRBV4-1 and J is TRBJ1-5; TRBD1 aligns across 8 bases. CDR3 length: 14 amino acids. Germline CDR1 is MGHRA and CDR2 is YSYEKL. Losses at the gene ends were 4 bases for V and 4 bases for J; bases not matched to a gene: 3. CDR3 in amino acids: CASSRTGINQPQHF. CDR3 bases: TGCGCCAGCAGCCGGACAGGGATTAATCAGCCCCAGCATTTT.

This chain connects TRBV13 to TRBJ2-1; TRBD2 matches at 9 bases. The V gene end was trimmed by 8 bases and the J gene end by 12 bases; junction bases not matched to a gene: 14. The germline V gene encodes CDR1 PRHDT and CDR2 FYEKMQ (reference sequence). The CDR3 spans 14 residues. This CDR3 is CASGAVIAGEWQFF. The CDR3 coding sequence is TGTGCCAGCGGAGCTGTAATAGCGGGAGAGTGGCAGTTCTTC.

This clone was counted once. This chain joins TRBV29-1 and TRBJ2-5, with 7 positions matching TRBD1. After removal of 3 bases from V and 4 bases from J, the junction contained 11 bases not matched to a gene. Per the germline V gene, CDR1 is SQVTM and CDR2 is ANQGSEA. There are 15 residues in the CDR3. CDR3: CSVEGYRGILETQYF. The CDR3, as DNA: TGCAGCGTTGAGGGCTACAGGGGTATACTAGAGACCCAGTACTTC.

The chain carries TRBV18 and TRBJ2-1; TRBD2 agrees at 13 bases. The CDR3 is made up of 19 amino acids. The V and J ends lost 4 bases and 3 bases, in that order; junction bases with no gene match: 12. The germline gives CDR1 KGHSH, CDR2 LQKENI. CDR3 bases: TGTGCCAGCTCACGTTCATTCGGGACTAGCGGGGCAGACTACAATGAGCAGTTCTTC. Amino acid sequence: CASSRSFGTSGADYNEQFF. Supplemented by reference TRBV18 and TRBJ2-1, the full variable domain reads NAGVMQNPRHLVRRRGQEARLRCSPMKGHSHVYWYRQLPEEGLKFMVYLQKENIIDESGMPKERFSAEFPKEGPSILRIQQVVRGDSAAYFCASSRSFGTSGADYNEQFFGPGTRLTVL.

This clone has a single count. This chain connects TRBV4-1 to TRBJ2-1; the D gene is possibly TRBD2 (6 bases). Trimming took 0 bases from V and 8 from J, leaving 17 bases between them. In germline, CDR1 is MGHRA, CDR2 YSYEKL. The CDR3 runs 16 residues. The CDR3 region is CASSQDGPGLWHEQFF. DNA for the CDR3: TGCGCCAGCAGCCAAGATGGTCCGGGACTTTGGCATGAGCAGTTCTTC.

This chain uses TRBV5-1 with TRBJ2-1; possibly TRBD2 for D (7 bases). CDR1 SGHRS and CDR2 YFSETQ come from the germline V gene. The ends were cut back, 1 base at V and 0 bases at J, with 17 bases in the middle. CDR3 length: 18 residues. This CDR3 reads CASSLRGAGLISYNEQFF. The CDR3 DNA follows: TGCGCCAGCAGCTTGAGGGGGGCGGGACTAATCTCCTACAATGAGCAGTTCTTC.

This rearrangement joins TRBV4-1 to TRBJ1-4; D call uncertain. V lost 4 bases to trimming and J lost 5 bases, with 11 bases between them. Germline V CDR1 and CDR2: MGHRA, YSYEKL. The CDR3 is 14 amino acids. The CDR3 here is CASSPRNTNEKLFF. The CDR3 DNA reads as TGCGCCAGCAGCCCGCGGAACACCAATGAAAAACTGTTTTTT.

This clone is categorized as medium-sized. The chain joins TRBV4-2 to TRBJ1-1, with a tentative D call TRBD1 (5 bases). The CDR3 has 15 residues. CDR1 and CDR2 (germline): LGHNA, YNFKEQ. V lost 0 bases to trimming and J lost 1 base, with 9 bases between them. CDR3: CASSQDETENTEAFF. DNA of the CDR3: TGTGCCAGCAGCCAAGATGAGACAGAGAACACTGAAGCTTTCTTT.

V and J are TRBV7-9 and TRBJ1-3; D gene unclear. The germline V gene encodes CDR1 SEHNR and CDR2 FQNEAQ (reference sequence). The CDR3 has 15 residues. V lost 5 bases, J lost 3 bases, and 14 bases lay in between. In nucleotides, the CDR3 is TGTGCCAGCAGCAAAGCGGGCAGATATGGAAACACCATATATTTT. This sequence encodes CASSKAGRYGNTIYF.

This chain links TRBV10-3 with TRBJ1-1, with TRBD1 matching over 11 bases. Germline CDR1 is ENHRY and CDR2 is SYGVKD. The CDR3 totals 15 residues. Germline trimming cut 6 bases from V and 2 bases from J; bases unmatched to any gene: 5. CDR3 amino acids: CAISLGQGANTEAFF. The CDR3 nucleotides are TGTGCCATCAGCCTTGGACAGGGGGCTAACACTGAAGCTTTCTTT.

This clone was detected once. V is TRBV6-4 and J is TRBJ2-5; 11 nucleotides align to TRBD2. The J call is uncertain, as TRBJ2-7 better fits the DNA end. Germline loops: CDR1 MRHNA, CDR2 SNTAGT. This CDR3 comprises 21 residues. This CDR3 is CASSDSGGQLLSGRATYEQYF. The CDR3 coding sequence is TGTGCCAGCAGTGACTCAGGGGGACAGCTTCTTAGCGGGAGGGCCACCTACGAGCAGTACTTC.

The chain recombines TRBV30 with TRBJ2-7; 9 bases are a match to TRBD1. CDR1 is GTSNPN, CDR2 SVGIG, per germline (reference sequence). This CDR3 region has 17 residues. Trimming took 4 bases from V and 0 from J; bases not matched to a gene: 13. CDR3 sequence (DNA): TGTGCCTGGAAAATCCACAGGGGGCCCCCAAGCTCCTACGAGCAGTACTTC. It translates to CAWKIHRGPPSSYEQYF.

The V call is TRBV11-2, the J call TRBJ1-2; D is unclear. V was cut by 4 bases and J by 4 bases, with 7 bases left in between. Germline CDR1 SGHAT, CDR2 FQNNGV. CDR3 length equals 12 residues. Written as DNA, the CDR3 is TGTGCCAGCAGCTCGAACTTCTATGGCTACACCTTC. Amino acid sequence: CASSSNFYGYTF.

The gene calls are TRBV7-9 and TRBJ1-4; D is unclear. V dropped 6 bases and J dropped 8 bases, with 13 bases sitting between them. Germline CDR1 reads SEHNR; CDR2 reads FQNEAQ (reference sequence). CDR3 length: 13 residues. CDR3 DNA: TGTGCCAGCAGTTATGGCCGGAGGGAAAAACTGTTTTTT. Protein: CASSYGRREKLFF.